Listed below are T cell receptor beta chains from one sample, sequenced in a study of T cells in Graves' hyperthyroidism and ophthalmopathy. TCRdb reanalysed the multiplex PCR reads using MiXCR and keeps one entry per CDR3 protein. This sample has hundreds of thousands of distinct CDR3 sequences, with more than 15% found just once. The sequenced sample was blood. The receptors were sampled from a woman aged 18-29 years with Graves' hyperthyroidism. The CDR3 runs from the conserved cysteine through the conserved F or W. A D gene is named only where the DNA matches it firmly. Expanded clones get a size class; other rows say once, few or many, or leave the size out.

d_gene: -; v_gene: TRBV6-1; abundance: many; j_gene: TRBJ1-1; CDR3aa: CASSSPDRLNAFF; CDR3nt: TGTGCCAGCAGTTCCCCGGACCGCCTAAACGCTTTCTTT
d_gene: TRBD1; v_gene: TRBV7-9; abundance: -; j_gene: TRBJ2-1; CDR3aa: CASSLGQGVHEQFF; CDR3nt: TGTGCCAGCAGCCTCGGACAGGGGGTCCATGAGCAGTTCTTC
d_gene: -; v_gene: TRBV7-2; abundance: -; j_gene: TRBJ2-1; CDR3aa: CASSRRGGVNEQFF; CDR3nt: TGTGCCAGCAGCCGTAGAGGGGGGGTGAATGAGCAGTTCTTC
d_gene: TRBD2; v_gene: TRBV20-1; abundance: many; j_gene: TRBJ2-7; CDR3aa: CSALGLAGDYEQYF; CDR3nt: TGCAGTGCGTTGGGACTAGCGGGAGATTACGAGCAGTACTTC
d_gene: -; v_gene: TRBV27; abundance: -; j_gene: TRBJ1-2; CDR3aa: CASSLLGDLYGYTF; CDR3nt: TGTGCCAGCAGTCTCCTCGGGGATCTCTATGGCTACACCTTC
d_gene: TRBD2; v_gene: TRBV9; abundance: few; j_gene: TRBJ2-3; CDR3aa: CASSGRELAGGQADTQYF; CDR3nt: TGTGCCAGCAGCGGGAGGGAACTAGCGGGGGGACAGGCGGATACGCAGTATTTT
d_gene: -; v_gene: TRBV7-3; abundance: few; j_gene: TRBJ2-6; CDR3aa: CASSLQVSGANVLTF; CDR3nt: TGTGCCAGCTCTCTCCAGGTCTCTGGGGCCAACGTCCTGACTTTC
d_gene: -; v_gene: TRBV20-1; abundance: few; j_gene: TRBJ2-1; CDR3aa: CSARIAGGLRGEQFF; CDR3nt: TGCAGTGCTAGGATTGCCGGGGGGCTCCGGGGGGAGCAGTTCTTC
d_gene: -; v_gene: TRBV12-3/TRBV12-4; abundance: many; j_gene: TRBJ2-7; CDR3aa: CASSLTTRAGEQYF; CDR3nt: TGTGCCAGCAGTTTAACCACCCGGGCGGGAGAGCAGTACTTC
d_gene: -; v_gene: TRBV18; abundance: many; j_gene: TRBJ2-7; CDR3aa: CASSRGTPGEQYF; CDR3nt: TGTGCCAGCTCACGCGGGACTCCTGGCGAGCAGTACTTC
d_gene: -; v_gene: TRBV16; abundance: -; j_gene: TRBJ1-3; CDR3aa: CASSQTGISGNTIYF; CDR3nt: TGTGCCAGCAGCCAAACAGGGATCTCTGGAAACACCATATATTTT
d_gene: -; v_gene: TRBV28; abundance: few; j_gene: TRBJ1-5; CDR3aa: CASSFWQQPSNQPQHF; CDR3nt: TGTGCCAGCAGTTTTTGGCAGCAACCAAGCAATCAGCCCCAGCATTTT
d_gene: -; v_gene: TRBV20-1; abundance: few; j_gene: TRBJ1-2; CDR3aa: CSARDWRGASSGYTF; CDR3nt: TGCAGTGCTAGAGATTGGAGAGGGGCCTCTTCCGGCTACACCTTC
d_gene: -; v_gene: TRBV5-8; abundance: many; j_gene: TRBJ2-5; CDR3aa: CASSLRASRETQYF; CDR3nt: TGTGCCAGCAGCTTGAGGGCTAGCAGGGAGACCCAGTACTTC
d_gene: TRBD1; v_gene: TRBV9; abundance: -; j_gene: TRBJ1-2; CDR3aa: CASSAAGGSGYGYTF; CDR3nt: TGTGCCAGCAGCGCCGCAGGGGGCAGTGGGTATGGCTACACCTTC
d_gene: -; v_gene: TRBV10-3; abundance: few; j_gene: TRBJ2-7; CDR3aa: CAISENDYEQYF; CDR3nt: TGTGCCATCAGCGAGAACGACTACGAGCAGTACTTC
d_gene: -; v_gene: TRBV15; abundance: -; j_gene: TRBJ2-2; CDR3aa: CATSAYGRAANTGELFF; CDR3nt: TGTGCCACCAGCGCCTACGGGCGGGCGGCGAACACCGGGGAGCTGTTTTTT
d_gene: TRBD1; v_gene: TRBV7-2; abundance: few; j_gene: TRBJ2-6; CDR3aa: CASSLVSTGGVSRGANVLTF; CDR3nt: TGTGCCAGCAGCTTAGTCTCTACAGGGGGCGTGAGTCGTGGGGCCAACGTCCTGACTTTC
d_gene: TRBD1; v_gene: TRBV20-1; abundance: many; j_gene: TRBJ1-1; CDR3aa: CSATGGKGTEAFF; CDR3nt: TGCAGTGCAACAGGGGGCAAGGGCACTGAAGCTTTCTTT
d_gene: -; v_gene: TRBV4-1; abundance: -; j_gene: TRBJ1-1; CDR3aa: CASSQSPGRLTEALF; CDR3nt: TGCGCCAGCAGCCAGAGTCCCGGGAGACTGACTGAAGCTCTCTTT
d_gene: TRBD1; v_gene: TRBV12-3/TRBV12-4; abundance: many; j_gene: TRBJ2-7; CDR3aa: CASSFSGTGQREQYF; CDR3nt: TGTGCCAGCAGTTTCAGTGGGACAGGTCAACGGGAGCAGTACTTC
d_gene: -; v_gene: TRBV7-2; abundance: many; j_gene: TRBJ2-3; CDR3aa: CASSLDSGASDTQYF; CDR3nt: TGTGCCAGCAGCTTAGATTCAGGGGCCTCAGATACGCAGTATTTT
d_gene: TRBD1; v_gene: TRBV11-3; abundance: -; j_gene: TRBJ2-7; CDR3aa: CASSLPTGRGRHEQYF; CDR3nt: TGTGCCAGCAGCTTGCCGACCGGCAGGGGGCGACACGAGCAGTACTTC
d_gene: -; v_gene: TRBV11-2; abundance: many; j_gene: TRBJ2-2; CDR3aa: CASTGRYTGELFF; CDR3nt: TGTGCCAGCACGGGGAGATACACCGGGGAGCTGTTTTTT
d_gene: -; v_gene: TRBV13; abundance: many; j_gene: TRBJ2-2; CDR3aa: CASSLVGTGELFF; CDR3nt: TGTGCCAGCAGCTTGGTCGGGACCGGGGAGCTGTTTTTT
d_gene: TRBD1; v_gene: TRBV4-1; abundance: many; j_gene: TRBJ2-7; CDR3aa: CASSHPTGGAPSYEQYF; CDR3nt: TGCGCCAGCAGCCACCCAACAGGGGGCGCCCCCTCGTACGAGCAGTACTTC
d_gene: -; v_gene: TRBV20-1; abundance: many; j_gene: TRBJ1-4; CDR3aa: CSAKGRTNEKLFF; CDR3nt: TGCAGTGCTAAGGGCCGGACGAATGAAAAACTGTTTTTT
d_gene: -; v_gene: TRBV13; abundance: -; j_gene: TRBJ2-1; CDR3aa: CASSSGVQSSYNEQFF; CDR3nt: TGTGCCAGCAGCTCCGGAGTACAGAGCTCCTACAATGAGCAGTTCTTC
d_gene: TRBD1; v_gene: TRBV11-2; abundance: few; j_gene: TRBJ1-2; CDR3aa: CASSFSHGLATGGISDYGYTF; CDR3nt: TGTGCCAGCAGCTTTTCCCATGGTTTAGCGACAGGGGGCATTTCAGACTATGGCTACACCTTC
d_gene: TRBD2; v_gene: TRBV20-1; abundance: many; j_gene: TRBJ2-5; CDR3aa: CSAYESGKETQYF; CDR3nt: TGCAGTGCTTACGAAAGCGGGAAAGAGACCCAGTACTTC
d_gene: -; v_gene: TRBV9; abundance: -; j_gene: TRBJ2-5; CDR3aa: CASSVVGTQRETQYF; CDR3nt: TGTGCCAGCAGCGTAGTAGGGACGCAGCGAGAGACCCAGTACTTC
d_gene: -; v_gene: TRBV12-3/TRBV12-4; abundance: many; j_gene: TRBJ1-5; CDR3aa: CASSFGALGPQHF; CDR3nt: TGTGCCAGCAGTTTCGGGGCTTTGGGGCCCCAGCATTTT
d_gene: TRBD2; v_gene: TRBV7-9; abundance: few; j_gene: TRBJ2-7; CDR3aa: CASSLGRLAVSSYEQYF; CDR3nt: TGTGCCAGCAGCTTAGGCAGACTAGCGGTGAGCTCCTACGAGCAGTACTTC
d_gene: -; v_gene: TRBV6-1; abundance: -; j_gene: TRBJ2-1; CDR3aa: CASTLRWGDNEQFF; CDR3nt: TGTGCCAGCACTTTAAGGTGGGGGGACAATGAGCAGTTCTTC
d_gene: -; v_gene: TRBV20-1; abundance: many; j_gene: TRBJ1-1; CDR3aa: CSAYGILETEAFF; CDR3nt: TGCAGTGCGTACGGTATTTTAGAAACTGAAGCTTTCTTT
d_gene: -; v_gene: TRBV10-2; abundance: -; j_gene: TRBJ2-7; CDR3aa: CASSEGRTSYEQYF; CDR3nt: TGCGCCAGCAGTGAGGGGCGGACATCCTACGAGCAGTACTTC
d_gene: -; v_gene: TRBV7-2; abundance: many; j_gene: TRBJ2-3; CDR3aa: CASSLDLWGDTSTDTQYF; CDR3nt: TGTGCCAGCAGCTTAGATCTTTGGGGGGATACTAGCACAGATACGCAGTATTTT
d_gene: -; v_gene: TRBV20-1; abundance: -; j_gene: TRBJ1-2; CDR3aa: CSARDVPFYYGYTF; CDR3nt: TGCAGTGCTAGAGACGTTCCCTTTTACTATGGCTACACCTTC
d_gene: -; v_gene: TRBV5-6; abundance: few; j_gene: TRBJ1-1; CDR3aa: CASSFRRTKNTEAFF; CDR3nt: TGTGCCAGCAGCTTCCGGAGGACTAAGAACACTGAAGCTTTCTTT
d_gene: -; v_gene: TRBV7-9; abundance: few; j_gene: TRBJ2-2; CDR3aa: CASSPSFFGDTGELFF; CDR3nt: TGTGCCAGCAGCCCTTCCTTTTTTGGTGACACCGGGGAGCTGTTTTTT
d_gene: -; v_gene: TRBV4-1; abundance: few; j_gene: TRBJ1-2; CDR3aa: CASSHRRQQLTF; CDR3nt: TGCGCCAGCAGCCATCGACGACAGCAACTAACCTTC
d_gene: -; v_gene: TRBV18; abundance: few; j_gene: TRBJ2-6; CDR3aa: CASSGSLGGANVLTF; CDR3nt: TGTGCCAGCTCCGGGTCACTCGGAGGGGCCAACGTCCTGACTTTC